This TCR beta chain was recorded in a study of CD8 T cells in ankylosing spondylitis. Study conclusions and caveats: Among TCR beta sequences, a motif of under ten highly homologous variants appeared characteristic of ankylosing spondylitis blood.

CDR3 size: 13 residues. Germline CDR1 and CDR2: SQVTM and ANQGSEA. Trimming removed 5 bases from V and 3 bases from J, with 14 bases in between. Comment on this clonotype: Its matching antigen is unknown.

From the 5' RACE reads, TCRdb called clonotypes with MiXCR, one entry per CDR3 protein. The sample consists of around 490,000 distinct CDR3 sequences, under 5.5% of them appearing once. The chain is built from TRBV29-1 and TRBJ2-7; weak D call: TRBD1 (6 bases). Sequenced material: blood, either unsorted or a sorted T cell fraction (not recorded which). The clonotype was recovered from a male donor with ankylosing spondylitis. The CDR3 loop reads CSVRGWENYEQYF. The CDR3 coding sequence is TGCAGCGTTAGGGGGTGGGAGAACTACGAGCAGTACTTC.